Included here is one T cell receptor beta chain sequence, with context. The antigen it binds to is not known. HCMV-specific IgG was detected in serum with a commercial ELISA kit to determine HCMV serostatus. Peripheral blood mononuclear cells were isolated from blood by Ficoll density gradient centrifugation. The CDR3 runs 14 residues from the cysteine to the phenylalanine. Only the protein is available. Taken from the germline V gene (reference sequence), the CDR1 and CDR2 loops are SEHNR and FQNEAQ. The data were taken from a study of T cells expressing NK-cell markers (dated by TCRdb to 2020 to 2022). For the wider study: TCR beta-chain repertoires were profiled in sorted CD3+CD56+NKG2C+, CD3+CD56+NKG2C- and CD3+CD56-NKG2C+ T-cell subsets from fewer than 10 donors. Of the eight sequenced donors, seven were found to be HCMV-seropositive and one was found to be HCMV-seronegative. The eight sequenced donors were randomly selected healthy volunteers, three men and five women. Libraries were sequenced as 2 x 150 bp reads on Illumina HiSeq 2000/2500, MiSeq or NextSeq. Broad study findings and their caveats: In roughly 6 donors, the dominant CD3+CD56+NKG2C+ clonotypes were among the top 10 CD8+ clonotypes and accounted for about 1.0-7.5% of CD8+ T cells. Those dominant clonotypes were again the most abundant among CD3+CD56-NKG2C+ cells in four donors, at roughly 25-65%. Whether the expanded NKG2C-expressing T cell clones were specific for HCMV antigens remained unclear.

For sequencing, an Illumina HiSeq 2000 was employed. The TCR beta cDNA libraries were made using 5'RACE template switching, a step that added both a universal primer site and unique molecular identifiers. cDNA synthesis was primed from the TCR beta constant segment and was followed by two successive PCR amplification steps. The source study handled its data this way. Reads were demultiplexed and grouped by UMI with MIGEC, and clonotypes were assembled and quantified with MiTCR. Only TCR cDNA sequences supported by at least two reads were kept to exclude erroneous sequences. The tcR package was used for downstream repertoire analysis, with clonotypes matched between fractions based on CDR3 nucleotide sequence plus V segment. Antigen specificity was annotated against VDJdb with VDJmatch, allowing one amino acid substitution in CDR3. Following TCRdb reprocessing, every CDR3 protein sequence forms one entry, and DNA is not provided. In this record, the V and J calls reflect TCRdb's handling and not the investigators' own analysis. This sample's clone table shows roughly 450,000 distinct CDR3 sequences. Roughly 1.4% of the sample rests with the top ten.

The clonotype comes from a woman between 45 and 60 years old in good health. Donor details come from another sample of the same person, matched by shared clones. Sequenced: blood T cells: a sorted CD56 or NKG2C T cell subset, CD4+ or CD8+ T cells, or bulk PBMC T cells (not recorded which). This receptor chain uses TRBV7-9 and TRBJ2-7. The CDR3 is CASSFSGSSSEQYF.